Presented here are 9 T cell receptor beta chains from one specimen sequenced in a study of cytomegalovirus exposure and HLA in healthy donors. Produced via immunoSEQ multiplex PCR; TCRdb's table is partial and in-frame only. The table has about 220,000 clones, around 80% seen once; the top ten hold over 12%. The source material was PBMCs. These TCRs come from a woman aged 25 to 39 in good health and CMV-seropositive.

The gene calls are TRBV28 and TRBJ1-5; no reliable D call. Germline assignment: CDR1 MDHEN and CDR2 SYDVKM. This CDR3 has 13 residues. V was trimmed by 3 bases and J by 7 bases, leaving 10 bases between them. The DNA for the CDR3 is TGTGCCAGCAGTTTGCCGGTAGGCCAGCCCCAGCATTTT. Its protein product is CASSLPVGQPQHF.

The V gene is TRBV5-6, the J gene TRBJ1-2; D uncertain. The germline V gene encodes CDR1 SGHDT and CDR2 YYEEEE. This CDR3 region has 15 residues. Trimming pared 6 bases from V and 4 bases from J, leaving 19 bases between. CDR3 loop: CASKERVWTVYGYTF. CDR3 DNA: TGTGCCAGCAAAGAAAGGGTATGGACGGTCTATGGCTACACCTTC.

The gene calls are TRBV9 and TRBJ2-1, with 7 bases matching TRBD2. J was trimmed by 6 bases and V by 0 bases; bases with no gene match: 9. CDR3 size: 16 residues. Germline V lookup: CDR1 SGDLS, CDR2 YYNGEE. CDR3 coding DNA: TGTGCCAGCAGCGTAGGCGGGAGAGTGGCTGGCAATGAGCAGTTCTTC. It translates to CASSVGGRVAGNEQFF.

The DNA for the CDR3 is TGTGCCAGCAGCTTACAGGGGAGTCGCGAGCAGTACTTC. Its protein is CASSLQGSREQYF. The genes are TRBV5-6 and TRBJ2-7; 7 positions agree with TRBD1. CDR3 size: 13 residues. After removal of 2 bases from V and 6 bases from J, the junction contained 5 bases not matched to a gene. CDR1 SGHDT and CDR2 YYEEEE come from the germline V gene.

The CDR3 loop reads CASSRGSMNTEAFF. CDR3 bases: TGTGCCAGCAGCCGGGGGAGCATGAACACTGAAGCTTTCTTT. This chain links TRBV11-2 with TRBJ1-1, with a tentative D call TRBD1 (5 bases). V was shortened by 5 bases and J by 0 bases, with 10 bases between the two germline ends. In germline, CDR1 is SGHAT, CDR2 FQNNGV. This CDR3 contains 14 residues.

V and J are TRBV2 and TRBJ2-2, with D unclear. The CDR3 runs 14 residues. V lost 7 bases, J lost 0 bases, and 9 bases lay in between. The V gene's germline CDR1 is SNHLY and CDR2 FYNNEI. The DNA of the CDR3 is TGTGCCAGCACTCGAGTTTCGAACACCGGGGAGCTGTTTTTT. Translation gives CASTRVSNTGELFF.

The J gene is TRBJ2-7, the V gene TRBV30, with 11 bases lining up with TRBD1. The CDR3 is 13 amino acids. Germline CDR1 and CDR2: GTSNPN and SVGIG (reference sequence). J was trimmed by 9 bases and V by 0 bases; bases with no gene match: 4. CDR3 nucleotides: TGTGCCTGGAGTGTTGGACAGGGGGCAACGCAGTACTTC. Translation gives CAWSVGQGATQYF.

The chain is built from TRBV19 and TRBJ1-5; TRBD1 agrees at 10 bases. There are 15 residues in the CDR3. Germline lookup yields CDR1 LNHDA and CDR2 SQIVND (reference sequence). The junction had 5 bases not matched to a gene; V was cut back by 3 bases and J by 6 bases. CDR3 sequence: CASSMGDRGGQPQHF. CDR3 coding DNA: TGTGCCAGTAGTATGGGGGACAGGGGTGGTCAGCCCCAGCATTTT.

This sequence joins TRBV6-1 and TRBJ1-5, with D hard to call. CDR3 length: 14 residues. Germline V lookup: CDR1 MNHNS, CDR2 SASEGT. V gave up 5 bases and J gave up 6 bases, with 14 bases separating them. As DNA, the CDR3 is TGTGCCAGCAGTTCAGTTCTAGTTCTTCAGCCCCAGCATTTT. Encoded protein: CASSSVLVLQPQHF.